The T cell receptor (beta chain) under discussion was sequenced for a study of breast tumors, draining lymph nodes, adjacent tissues. This clonotype was counted at least ten times. What it recognizes is unknown. The study's findings and limits: Tumor T cell lymph node origin was a supported hypothesis, not proven. Findings are consistent with lymph node origin and intratumoral expansion of most tumor T cells. Tumor and nontumor repertoires were significantly more similar in luminal-like than in basal-like breast cancer.

V lost 1 base and J 7 bases, leaving 11 bases between the germline ends. Per the germline V gene, CDR1 is DFQATT and CDR2 is SNEGSKA (reference sequence). The CDR3 is 14 residues long. TCRdb called the multiplex PCR reads again in MiXCR, with one record for every CDR3 protein. The data contain around 66,000 distinct CDR3 sequences, roughly two fifths of them singletons. V and J are TRBV20-1 and TRBJ1-6; TRBD1 is a possible D gene (5 bases). The sample comprised breast tumor tissue. The TCR originated in a female donor with breast cancer. Some clones in this sample may be carry-over from other donors' samples. The CDR3 sequence is CSARGGSVNSPLHF. The CDR3 nucleotides are TGCAGTGCTAGAGGGGGGTCTGTGAATTCACCCCTCCACTTT.